A single sample gave rise to the 18 T cell receptor beta chains below, sequenced in a study of cytomegalovirus exposure and HLA in healthy donors. PCR used 60 Vbeta primers and 13 Jbeta primers. The method was immunoSEQ multiplex PCR; TCRdb's version includes in-frame clones alone and lacks a portion of them. The sample contains around 180,000 clones, approximately 80% of which appear only once. Sequenced input: PBMCs. These receptors were collected from a young man in good health and CMV-seronegative.

V is TRBV10-2 and J is TRBJ2-1; the D is unclear. Per the germline V gene, CDR1 is WSHSY and CDR2 is SAAADI. V shed 3 bases and J shed 10 bases, with 7 bases lying between them. This CDR3 contains 11 residues. CDR3 sequence reads: CASSDLVEQFF. The CDR3 DNA follows: TGCGCCAGCAGTGATTTAGTCGAGCAGTTCTTC.

V usage is TRBV7-9 and J usage is TRBJ2-5, with a possible D match to TRBD1 (6 bases). Germline V gene lookup returns CDR1 SEHNR and CDR2 FQNEAQ (reference sequence). The CDR3 has 17 residues. The V and J ends lost 4 bases and 4 bases respectively, with 22 bases between them. Here the CDR3 DNA reads TGTGCCAGCAGCTCAACCCTACTTGTAGACAGGAGAGAGACCCAGTACTTC. It specifies CASSSTLLVDRRETQYF.

The J gene is TRBJ2-5, the V gene TRBV30, with TRBD1 as a possible D gene (5 bases). Judging by the DNA end, TRBJ2-7 fits better; the J call may be wrong. Germline CDR1 reads GTSNPN; CDR2 reads SVGIG (reference sequence). The CDR3 covers 14 residues. The chain's CDR3 is CAWSPRGASYEQYF. The CDR3 DNA reads TGTGCCTGGAGTCCAAGGGGCGCGTCCTACGAGCAGTACTTC.

V is TRBV29-1 and J is TRBJ2-3, with TRBD2 matching 10 bases. The trim removed 1 base at V and 1 base at J, leaving 14 bases unmatched. Looked up from germline, CDR1 is SQVTM and CDR2 is ANQGSEA. This CDR3 has 19 residues. The CDR3 sequence is CSVEVWLAGEGRGTDTQYF. CDR3 coding DNA: TGCAGCGTTGAAGTATGGCTAGCGGGAGAGGGAAGGGGCACAGATACGCAGTATTTT.

This chain joins TRBV2 and TRBJ2-7; D may be TRBD1 (5 bases). The V gene's germline CDR1 is SNHLY and CDR2 FYNNEI. There are 12 residues in the CDR3. V was pared by 6 bases and J by 0 bases, with 6 bases between. The CDR3 region has the DNA TGTGCCAGCAGGGACAACTCCTACGAGCAGTACTTC. Residues: CASRDNSYEQYF.

The genes are TRBV29-1 and TRBJ1-1; D gene uncertain. This CDR3 is 14 amino acids long. Deletions cut 0 bases from V and 4 bases from J, with 12 bases between. The germline V gene encodes CDR1 SQVTM and CDR2 ANQGSEA. The CDR3 sequence: CSVEESGWGTEAFF. The CDR3 bases are TGCAGCGTTGAAGAGTCGGGGTGGGGCACTGAAGCTTTCTTT.

The chain employs TRBV7-9 and TRBJ1-1, with 11 bases identical to TRBD1. The length of the CDR3 is 17 residues. Trimming took 2 bases from V and 4 from J; bases not matched to a gene: 9. Germline V CDR1 and CDR2: SEHNR, FQNEAQ (reference sequence). CDR3 protein: CASSLPFGQGAITEAFF. As DNA, the CDR3 is TGTGCCAGCAGCTTACCCTTTGGACAGGGGGCGATCACTGAAGCTTTCTTT.

This rearrangement joins TRBV6-5 to TRBJ1-2; D is possibly TRBD1 (5 bases). The germline gives CDR1 MNHEY, CDR2 SVGAGI. V gave up 2 bases and J gave up 7 bases, with 17 bases separating them. This CDR3 is built from 15 residues. CDR3 bases: TGTGCCAGCAGTTACACGGGACTGAGCTCAGGTGGCTACACCTTC. It encodes CASSYTGLSSGGYTF.

This clone was detected only a few times. The V and J genes are TRBV5-4 and TRBJ1-1; D is uncertain. The V gene lost 5 bases and the J gene lost 6 bases, with 11 bases spanning the gap. Germline loops: CDR1 SGHNT, CDR2 YYREEE (reference sequence). The CDR3 length is 12 residues. The CDR3 DNA reads as TGTGCCAGCAGACGGGAGTTCTCTGAAGCTTTCTTT. Its translation is CASRREFSEAFF.

The J gene is TRBJ2-5, the V gene TRBV6-4, with TRBD1 identical over 7 bases. Trimming removed 9 bases from V and 5 bases from J; junction bases left unmatched: 9. Germline V gives CDR1 MRHNA, CDR2 SNTAGT. This CDR3 spans 13 amino acids. Here the CDR3 DNA reads TGTGCCAGGAGACAGGGTGGACCTGAGACCCAGTACTTC. Protein: CARRQGGPETQYF.

This clone is a singleton in its sample. The chain is built from TRBV7-9 and TRBJ2-2; no reliable D call. From germline, CDR1 is SEHNR and CDR2 FQNEAQ (reference sequence). This CDR3 contains 11 residues. V dropped 5 bases and J dropped 7 bases, with 5 bases sitting between them. In nucleotides, the CDR3 is TGTGCCAGCAGCCCTAGCGGGGAGCTGTTTTTT. Encoded protein: CASSPSGELFF.

This clone was recorded a few times. The CDR3 region is CASSLPGLPYYEQYF. The CDR3, as DNA: TGTGCCAGCAGCTTACCGGGACTTCCATACTACGAGCAGTACTTC. The rearrangement links TRBV6-6 to TRBJ2-7; tentatively, D is TRBD2 (6 bases). V shed 6 bases and J shed 3 bases, with 18 bases lying between them. Germline-derived CDR1 and CDR2 are MNHNY and SVGAGI (reference sequence). The CDR3 has 15 amino acids.

V is TRBV25-1 and J is TRBJ1-1; no definite D call. Germline assignment: CDR1 MGHDK and CDR2 SYGVNS. The CDR3 sequence is 13 residues long. V was pared by 4 bases and J by 0 bases, with 6 bases between. The CDR3 reads CASSALLNTEAFF. CDR3 DNA sequence: TGTGCCAGCAGTGCCCTCTTGAACACTGAAGCTTTCTTT.

The gene calls are TRBV4-1 and TRBJ1-1; 9 bases align to TRBD1. Trimming took 1 base from V and 5 from J; bases not matched to a gene: 11. From germline, CDR1 is MGHRA and CDR2 YSYEKL. The CDR3 is 17 residues long. CDR3: CASSQGPGQGIGTEAFF. CDR3 DNA: TGCGCCAGCAGCCAAGGTCCCGGACAGGGGATCGGAACTGAAGCTTTCTTT.

This chain connects TRBV6-5 to TRBJ1-2, with TRBD1 matching over 7 bases. J was trimmed by 0 bases and V by 6 bases; bases with no gene match: 4. The CDR3 is 14 residues long. Germline V gives CDR1 MNHEY, CDR2 SVGAGI. This CDR3 is CASSLGTANYGYTF. The DNA of the CDR3 is TGTGCCAGCAGCCTTGGGACAGCTAACTATGGCTACACCTTC.

The V call is TRBV15, the J call TRBJ2-3; 10 positions agree with TRBD2. J gave up 0 bases and V 3 bases, and 9 bases lay outside the gene matches. CDR3 size: 18 residues. Per germline, CDR1 LNHNV and CDR2 YYDKDF (reference sequence). The CDR3 region has the DNA TGTGCCACCAGCAGGGCTAGCGGGAGCGATACTAGCACAGATACGCAGTATTTT. Amino acid sequence: CATSRASGSDTSTDTQYF.

This clone was observed a handful of times. The chain combines TRBV29-1 with TRBJ2-5; no reliable D call. The germline V and J ends were trimmed by 4 bases and 5 bases, with 8 bases remaining between them. Germline CDR1 and CDR2: SQVTM and ANQGSEA. The CDR3 has 11 residues. The CDR3 DNA is TGCAGCGTTGTACGGGTGGAGACCCAGTACTTC. It is translated as CSVVRVETQYF.

The CDR3 nucleotides are TGTGCCAGCACCACAGGCAGGAACCGTGAAGCTTTCTTT. It encodes CASTTGRNREAFF. The genes are TRBV5-6 and TRBJ1-1, with D possibly TRBD1 on 5 matching bases. The V gene lost 6 bases and the J gene lost 7 bases, with 16 bases spanning the gap. The CDR3 has 13 amino acids. Germline CDR1 reads SGHDT; CDR2 reads YYEEEE.